These 9 T cell receptor beta chains originate from one sample sequenced in a study. The assay was immunoSEQ multiplex PCR, and TCRdb's table has in-frame clones only and misses some. The sample contains about 68,000 clones, about 93% of which appear only once. The sequenced sample consisted of PBMCs. Receptors were obtained from a man aged 35-49 years with rheumatoid arthritis.

The chain joins TRBV6-5 to TRBJ2-7; 7 bases match TRBD1. Germline CDR1 and CDR2: MNHEY and SVGAGI. The CDR3 is made up of 15 amino acids. With 5 bases clipped from V and 7 bases from J, the junction kept 14 bases outside the gene matches. The CDR3 protein is CASSRQGISVEEQYF. The CDR3 DNA follows: TGTGCCAGCAGTCGACAGGGTATCAGCGTCGAAGAGCAGTACTTC.

The chain couples TRBV5-4 to TRBJ2-2; 8 positions match TRBD1. Germline CDR1 reads SGHNT; CDR2 reads YYREEE (reference sequence). J gave up 7 bases and V 1 base, and 3 bases lay outside the gene matches. The CDR3 totals 14 residues. CDR3 sequence: CASSLTGGGGELFF. The CDR3 DNA reads as TGTGCCAGCAGCTTGACAGGGGGAGGCGGGGAGCTGTTTTTT.

The chain links TRBV3-1 (or the pseudogene TRBV3-2) to TRBJ1-1, with D tentatively TRBD1 (5 bases). Between the trimmed V and J ends, which lost 1 base and 10 bases, there was a span of 13 bases. The CDR3 has 13 residues. Looked up from germline, CDR1 is LGHDT and CDR2 is YNNKEL (reference sequence). CDR3 sequence: CASSQVTRGRAFF. DNA for the CDR3: TGTGCCAGCAGCCAAGTAACCCGGGGGAGAGCTTTCTTT.

The rearrangement uses TRBV9 and TRBJ1-2; TRBD1 is a possible D gene (5 bases). Trimming shortened V by 4 bases and J by 6 bases, and 28 bases separated the two germline ends. The CDR3 loop spans 18 amino acids. Germline CDR1 and CDR2: SGDLS and YYNGEE. In DNA form, the CDR3 reads TGTGCCAGCAGCCCGGGGGTCGCTCAGGCTGTGCTTCTCAATGGCTACACCTTC. This codes for CASSPGVAQAVLLNGYTF.

This sequence joins TRBV5-4 and TRBJ1-1, with D possibly being TRBD1 (6 bases). This CDR3 is built from 14 residues. Germline CDR1 and CDR2: SGHNT and YYREEE (reference sequence). V was shortened by 5 bases and J by 5 bases, with 16 bases between the two germline ends. For the CDR3, the DNA is TGTGCCAGCAGTCCTCAGCACAGGGTGACTGAAGCTTTCTTT. This codes for CASSPQHRVTEAFF.

V and J are TRBV7-8 and TRBJ2-1, with 7 bases matching TRBD2. The germline CDR1 and CDR2 sequences are SGHVS and FQNEAQ. J gave up 4 bases and V 0 bases, and 3 bases lay outside the gene matches. This CDR3 is 15 amino acids long. The CDR3 region is CASSLAGGPYNEQFF. The CDR3 DNA is TGTGCCAGCAGCTTAGCGGGAGGGCCGTACAATGAGCAGTTCTTC.

The gene calls are TRBV5-4 and TRBJ2-1, with 10 bases that match TRBD2. The CDR3 is 16 amino acids. J lost 5 bases, V lost 2 bases, and 7 bases had no gene match. The V gene's germline CDR1 is SGHNT and CDR2 YYREEE (reference sequence). This CDR3 is CASSLAGGRRDNEQFF. The CDR3 region has the DNA TGTGCCAGCAGCTTAGCGGGGGGGCGAAGGGACAATGAGCAGTTCTTC.

This clone has only one observation. This chain joins TRBV18 and TRBJ2-5, with 14 positions matching TRBD2. CDR3 length: 16 residues. V was pared by 4 bases and J by 4 bases, with 5 bases of the junction left unmatched. Germline V CDR1 and CDR2: KGHSH, LQKENI. The CDR3 DNA is TGTGCCAGCTCACAGCCGGGACTAGCGGGAGTAGAGACCCAGTACTTC. The encoded protein is CASSQPGLAGVETQYF.

This rearrangement joins TRBV14 to TRBJ2-3; no definite D call. The germline V and J ends were trimmed by 0 bases and 6 bases, with 16 bases remaining between them. The CDR3 is 16 residues long. Per germline, CDR1 SGHDN and CDR2 FVKESK. CDR3 region: CASSQELRVPGDTQYF. The CDR3 DNA reads as TGTGCCAGCAGCCAAGAGTTGCGCGTGCCCGGTGATACGCAGTATTTT.